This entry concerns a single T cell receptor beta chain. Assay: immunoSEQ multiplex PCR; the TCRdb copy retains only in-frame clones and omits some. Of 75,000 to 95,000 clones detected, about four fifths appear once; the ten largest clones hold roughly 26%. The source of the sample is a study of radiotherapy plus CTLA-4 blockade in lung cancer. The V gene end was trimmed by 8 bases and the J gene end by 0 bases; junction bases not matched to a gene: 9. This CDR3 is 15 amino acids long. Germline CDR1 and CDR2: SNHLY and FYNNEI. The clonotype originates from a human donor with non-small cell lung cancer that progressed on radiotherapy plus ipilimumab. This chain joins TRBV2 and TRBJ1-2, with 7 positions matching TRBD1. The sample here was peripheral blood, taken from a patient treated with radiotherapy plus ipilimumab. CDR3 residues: CASSQGGGTNYGYTF. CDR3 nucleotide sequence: TGTGCCAGCTCCCAGGGGGGGGGAACTAACTATGGCTACACCTTC. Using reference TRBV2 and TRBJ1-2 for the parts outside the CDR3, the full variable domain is EPEVTQTPSHQVTQMGQEVILRCVPISNHLYFYWYRQILGQKVEFLVSFYNNEISEKSEIFDDQFSVERPDGSNFTLKIRSTKLEDSAMYFCASSQGGGTNYGYTFGSGTRLTVV.